Listed below are T cell receptor beta chains from one sample, sequenced in a study of B cell selection in AIRE deficiency. The assay was immunoSEQ multiplex PCR, and TCRdb's table has in-frame clones only and misses some. The profile covers about 26,000 clones, with over 80% appearing a single time and approximately 1.1% taken by the ten largest. The material sequenced was CD4+CD25+ Tregs sorted from PBMCs. The source of these receptors is a human donor in good health. Both conserved end residues are part of each CDR3. Each record gives: J gene, clone size, V gene, D gene, CDR3 DNA, CDR3 protein. A D gene is named only where the DNA matches it firmly. Clone size is stated in some rows and not others, as once, few, many or a class when expanded.

>TRBJ2-7|NA|TRBV2|NA
TGTGCCAGCAGTGAATCTATCCCGTACGAGCAGTACTTC
CASSESIPYEQYF
>TRBJ1-1|NA|TRBV5-1|TRBD1
TGCGCCAGCAGCTGGCAGGGGGCGAAGAACACTGAAGCTTTCTTT
CASSWQGAKNTEAFF
>TRBJ2-3|NA|TRBV5-1|TRBD2
TGCGCCAGCAGCCTTTGGACTATCGGGACTAGCGGGGGCACAGATACGCAGTATTTT
CASSLWTIGTSGGTDTQYF
>TRBJ1-4|NA|TRBV18|TRBD1
TGTGCCAGCTCACCAAGCCGCGTGACAGGGCATGAAAAACTGTTTTTT
CASSPSRVTGHEKLFF
>TRBJ2-2|NA|TRBV11-2|TRBD2
TGTGCCAGCAGAACGATTAGCGGGGGGTCGAACACCGGGGAGCTGTTTTTT
CASRTISGGSNTGELFF
>TRBJ1-5|NA|TRBV6-5|TRBD1
TGTGCCAGCGGTCGGACAGGGGCTAGCAATCAGCCCCAGCATTTT
CASGRTGASNQPQHF
>TRBJ1-4|once|TRBV12-2|NA
TGTGCAAGTCGCTTCCCAGAGGGACTGTTTTTT
CASRFPEGLFF
>TRBJ2-1|NA|TRBV6-4|TRBD2
TGTGCCCCCTTGGGCGGGAGGATCTACAATGAGCAGTTCTTC
CAPLGGRIYNEQFF
>TRBJ1-1|NA|TRBV27|TRBD1
TGTGCCAGCAGTTTATACAGGGGCGATACTGAAGCTTTCTTT
CASSLYRGDTEAFF
>TRBJ2-2|NA|TRBV2|TRBD2
TGTGCCACCCGGGACTACAACACCGGGGAGCTGTTTTTT
CATRDYNTGELFF
>TRBJ2-2|NA|TRBV25-1|TRBD1
TGTGCCAGCAGGGGAACAGGGGAAGGCGGGGAGCTGTTTTTT
CASRGTGEGGELFF
>TRBJ1-5|NA|TRBV2|NA
TGTGCCAGCAAAAGGCAGGGAGATAATCAGCCCCAGCATTTT
CASKRQGDNQPQHF
>TRBJ2-3|NA|TRBV7-9|NA
TGTGCCAGCAGCTTAGCGGAATGGGGGGGCGAATTAGATACGCAGTATTTT
CASSLAEWGGELDTQYF
>TRBJ2-7|once|TRBV9|TRBD2
TGTGCCAGCAGCCCGGAACCCGGGACTAGCGGGGGGGCCCGCAACGAGCAGTACTTC
CASSPEPGTSGGARNEQYF
>TRBJ1-3|NA|TRBV6-6|TRBD1
TGTGCCAGCAGAAATACACAGGGGGCTGGAAACACCATATATTTT
CASRNTQGAGNTIYF
>TRBJ2-7|NA|TRBV6-5|NA
TGTGCCAGCAGTTACTCGGAGGGTTACGAGCAGTACTTC
CASSYSEGYEQYF
>TRBJ2-2|NA|TRBV7-2|TRBD1
TGTGCCAGCAGCCTCCGGGCAGGGGGAACCGGGGAGCTGTTTTTT
CASSLRAGGTGELFF
>TRBJ2-7|NA|TRBV2|TRBD2
TGTGCCAGCAGCCGGGACTATAAATACGAGCAGTACTTC
CASSRDYKYEQYF
>TRBJ1-1|NA|TRBV11-2|NA
TGTGCCAGCAGCTTCAACAGGGAGACTGAAGCTTTCTTT
CASSFNRETEAFF
>TRBJ2-5|once|TRBV5-1|NA
TGCGCCAGCAGCTTGGTGGCAGCACAAGAGACCCAGTACTTC
CASSLVAAQETQYF
>TRBJ2-5|NA|TRBV25-1|NA
TGTGCCAGCAGTGAATCGAAGGAAAGACAAGAGACCCAGTACTTC
CASSESKERQETQYF
>TRBJ1-1|NA|TRBV14|NA
TGTGCCAGCAGCCATCCGAGCCGGAGGGAAGCTTTCTTT
CASSHPSRREAFF
>TRBJ1-2|NA|TRBV6-1|TRBD1
TGTGCCAGCAGTGACTTTGGAACCGGGACAGGGTATGGCTACACCTTC
CASSDFGTGTGYGYTF
>TRBJ1-2|NA|TRBV6-5|NA
TGTGCCAGCACCACCCCGGGAGCCTCTTACTATGGCTACACCTTC
CASTTPGASYYGYTF
>TRBJ2-5|NA|TRBV5-1|TRBD2
TGCGCCAGCAGCTCCGGGACTAGCGGGGGGCGAGAGACCCAGTACTTC
CASSSGTSGGRETQYF
>TRBJ1-1|NA|TRBV9|TRBD1
TGTGCCAGCAGCGTCGGACAGGATCGAACAGGAGCTTTCTTT
CASSVGQDRTGAFF
>TRBJ2-7|once|TRBV6-5|NA
TGTGCCAGCACCTCCCCGGGGTGGTACGAGCAGTACTTC
CASTSPGWYEQYF
>TRBJ1-4|NA|TRBV2|NA
TGTGCCAGCAGTCTCTCGTGGGGACTCGGTGAAAAACTGTTTTTT
CASSLSWGLGEKLFF
>TRBJ2-3|once|TRBV9|NA
TGTGCCAGCAGCGGCCGGAGTGAGACAGATACGCAGTATTTT
CASSGRSETDTQYF
>TRBJ1-1|once|TRBV4-1|NA
TGCGCCAGCAGCCCAGTTGGGTCAGGGGTGGTTGGGAACACTGAAGCTTTCTTT
CASSPVGSGVVGNTEAFF
>TRBJ1-1|NA|TRBV6-5|NA
TGTGCCAGCAGTTACGGGGGCTGGACTGAAGCTTTCTTT
CASSYGGWTEAFF
>TRBJ1-3|NA|TRBV6-5|NA
TGTGCCAGCAGTTACAGGGGCGCGGGAAACACCATATATTTT
CASSYRGAGNTIYF
>TRBJ2-5|NA|TRBV5-1|TRBD1
TGCGCCAGCAGCCCGACAGGGCGGGAGACCCAGTACTTC
CASSPTGRETQYF
>TRBJ1-6|once|TRBV7-8|TRBD1
TGTGCCAGCAGCTTAGGTTGGACAGGGGGGGATAATTCACCCCTCCACTTT
CASSLGWTGGDNSPLHF
>TRBJ2-7|NA|TRBV2|TRBD1
TGTGCCAGCAACCTCGACAGGGGTTACGAGCAGTACTTC
CASNLDRGYEQYF
>TRBJ1-2|NA|TRBV14|NA
TGTGCCAGCAGCTTCACCGGGACTAACTATGGCTACACCTTC
CASSFTGTNYGYTF
>TRBJ2-7|NA|TRBV27|NA
TGTGCCAGCAGTTTGTATCAGACGTCCTACGAGCAGTACTTC
CASSLYQTSYEQYF
>TRBJ1-3|once|TRBV18|NA
TGTGCCAGCTCACCGGAGATTGGAAACACCATATATTTT
CASSPEIGNTIYF
>TRBJ2-7|NA|TRBV28|NA
TGTGCCAGCAGCTCCAGACTAGTAGCCTACGAGCAGTACTTC
CASSSRLVAYEQYF
>TRBJ1-5|NA|TRBV15|TRBD1
TGTGCCACCAGCAGTCAGGGGGACAATCAGCCCCAGCATTTT
CATSSQGDNQPQHF